This T cell receptor (beta chain) was captured by sequencing in a study of cytomegalovirus exposure and HLA in healthy donors. Donors in the study were healthy people who gave bone marrow. With 60 Vbeta and 13 Jbeta primers, the PCR was carried out. Produced via immunoSEQ multiplex PCR; TCRdb's table is partial and in-frame only. The sample lists about 140,000 clones, 61% seen once, with around 1.9% in the top ten. The trim removed 6 bases at V and 3 bases at J, leaving 2 bases unmatched. This CDR3 has 14 amino acids. Looked up from germline, CDR1 is MNHNS and CDR2 is SASEGT. This clone was seen only a few times. Its antigen is not identified. Study-level points and caveats: In a later analysis, a genetic analysis reported fewer productive-TCR N-insertions in an Asian-associated ancestry cluster than the cohort average.

The V and J genes are TRBV6-1 and TRBJ1-4, with 9 bases lining up with TRBD1. This TCR was sampled from a male donor in good health and CMV-seronegative. Sequencing used PBMCs. The CDR3 DNA is TGTGCCAGCAGGACAGGGGGTTCTAATGAAAAACTGTTTTTT. Translating it yields CASRTGGSNEKLFF.